The clone carrying this T cell receptor (beta chain) appeared many times. V dropped 4 bases and J dropped 5 bases, with 8 bases sitting between them. Germline V gene lookup returns CDR1 MNHEY and CDR2 SMNVEV (reference sequence). The CDR3 is 12 amino acids. Arm-PCR of CDR3 regions and iRepertoire HTBI primers were the basis on which TCR beta libraries were built. TCRdb re-called the multiplex PCR reads with MiXCR, one entry per CDR3 protein. This table holds 430,000 or so distinct CDR3 sequences, 21% found once. Specified time point: persistent/refractory GD, antithyroid drugs over 5 years with positive TRAb. The TCR library used RNA extracted from PBMCs. The record originates from a study of regulatory T cells in long-lasting Graves disease.

The V and J genes are TRBV27 and TRBJ2-5; D remains ambiguous. Material: peripheral blood mononuclear cells (PBMCs), obtained when the disease was refractory, from a patient treated with antithyroid drugs. This TCR derives from a female donor with Graves disease. CDR3 bases: TGTGCCAGCAGTTACCCTACCGAGACCCAGTACTTC. It is translated as CASSYPTETQYF.